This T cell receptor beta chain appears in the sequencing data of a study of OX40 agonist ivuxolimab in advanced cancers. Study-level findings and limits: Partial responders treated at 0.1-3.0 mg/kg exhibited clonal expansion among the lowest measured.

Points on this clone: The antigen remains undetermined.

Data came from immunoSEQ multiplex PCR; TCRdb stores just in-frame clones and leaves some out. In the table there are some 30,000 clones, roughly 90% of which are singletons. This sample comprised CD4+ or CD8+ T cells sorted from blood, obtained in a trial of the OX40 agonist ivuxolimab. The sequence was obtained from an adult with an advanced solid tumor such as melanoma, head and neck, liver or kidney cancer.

CDR3: CASTEGAGALLGETQYF. The CDR3 region has the DNA TGTGCCAGCACTGAGGGGGCGGGAGCTCTCCTCGGCGAGACCCAGTACTTC. The chain is built from TRBV2 and TRBJ2-5; tentatively, D is TRBD1 or TRBD2 (7 bases each). Per the germline V gene, CDR1 is SNHLY and CDR2 is FYNNEI. CDR3 length: 17 amino acids. V dropped 7 bases and J dropped 5 bases, with 26 bases sitting between them.